This T cell receptor beta chain is drawn from a study of blood T cell repertoires in COVID-19. CDR3 length: 14 residues. The V gene's germline CDR1 is MDHEN and CDR2 SYDVKM. The ends were cut back, 9 bases at V and 4 bases at J, with 19 bases in the middle. Repertoires were generated with immunoSEQ multiplex PCR, while TCRdb's copy carries only in-frame clones and drops some. The sample carries 100,000 to 150,000 clones, approximately 90% recorded once. This chain connects TRBV28 to TRBJ2-7; D may be TRBD1 (8 bases). This TCR came from a man aged 70-80 years with active COVID-19. Material for sequencing was peripheral blood. Here the CDR3 DNA reads TGTGCCAGTATCAGCGGACAGGGAGGGTACGAGCAGTACTTC. Amino acid sequence: CASISGQGGYEQYF.